These 2 T cell receptor beta chains were all obtained from the same sample, sequenced in a study of blood T cells in healthy people across ages. PCR was performed a second time for about 7 to 12 cycles using a sample-barcoded 5' primer and a J-beta primer mix. TCRdb reprocessed the 5' RACE reads with MiXCR, giving one entry per CDR3 protein. This sample has 700,000 to 900,000 distinct CDR3 sequences, with around 24% found just once. The same specimen was also included in a second study, on T cells of mothers and their children.

What was sequenced was blood. The receptor source for this set is a boy younger than 18 in good health.

There are many counts of this clonotype. The V and J genes are TRBV12-3 or TRBV12-4 and TRBJ2-1, with TRBD2 matching 10 bases. V was clipped by 8 bases and J by 7 bases; unmatched bases: 17. The CDR3 runs to 17 residues. The CDR3 spells CASLLGVLAGEGNEQFF. The CDR3 nucleotides read TGTGCCAGCCTCCTCGGGGTCCTAGCGGGGGAGGGTAATGAGCAGTTCTTC.

The chain combines TRBV9 with TRBJ2-7, with TRBD1 matching over 7 bases. V was pared by 0 bases and J by 5 bases, with 8 bases of the junction left unmatched. The CDR3 extends over 15 amino acids. Looked up from germline, CDR1 is SGDLS and CDR2 is YYNGEE. The CDR3 sequence is CASSVEGAGTNEQYF. CDR3 DNA sequence: TGTGCCAGCAGCGTAGAGGGGGCAGGGACGAACGAGCAGTACTTC.